A selection of T cell receptor beta chains follows, all from one sample in a study of T-cell memory formation after mild COVID-19. MiXCR, applied by TCRdb to the 5' RACE reads, yields one record per CDR3 protein. The table shows 550,000 to 700,000 distinct CDR3 sequences, with roughly 17% occurring only once. The sample comprised PBMCs or a T cell subset sorted from them (not recorded which). The receptor set was obtained from an adult woman who had mild COVID-19 (a few samples of this study predate the infection). Cell type and time point are not known. Both conserved end residues are part of each CDR3. A D gene is named only where the DNA matches it firmly. The size field is filled for only some rows; it gives once, few, many or a size class.

d_call	v_call	clone_size	j_call	cdr3_aa	cdr3_nt
NA	TRBV15	NA	TRBJ2-7	CATSSFKQGPAYEQYF	TGTGCCACCAGCAGCTTTAAACAGGGACCGGCCTACGAGCAGTACTTC
NA	TRBV12-3/TRBV12-4	NA	TRBJ1-2	CASSFLQGQANYGYTF	TGTGCCAGCAGTTTTCTCCAGGGACAAGCTAACTATGGCTACACCTTC
TRBD1	TRBV4-1	few	TRBJ2-7	CASSQGDRHYEQYF	TGCGCCAGCAGCCAAGGGGACAGGCATTACGAGCAGTACTTC
TRBD2	TRBV14	NA	TRBJ2-1	CASSQWSGETNEQFF	TGTGCCAGCAGCCAATGGAGCGGGGAAACTAATGAGCAGTTCTTC
NA	TRBV24-1	NA	TRBJ2-2	CATSDWGTGELFF	TGTGCCACCAGTGATTGGGGAACCGGGGAGCTGTTTTTT
NA	TRBV7-9	NA	TRBJ1-2	CASSGRKDYGYTF	TGTGCCAGCAGCGGACGGAAAGACTATGGCTACACCTTC
NA	TRBV12-5	few	TRBJ2-1	CASGLGHEQFF	TGTGCTAGTGGTCTGGGCCATGAGCAGTTCTTC
TRBD1	TRBV4-1	NA	TRBJ2-7	CAISGTGGVEQYF	TGCGCCATATCCGGGACAGGGGGTGTTGAGCAGTACTTC
TRBD2	TRBV10-3	few	TRBJ2-3	CAIRSGSEDTQYF	TGTGCCATCAGGAGCGGGAGCGAGGATACGCAGTATTTT
NA	TRBV7-6	few	TRBJ2-3	CASSLVALEEDTQYF	TGTGCCAGCAGCTTAGTCGCTTTGGAGGAGGATACGCAGTATTTT
NA	TRBV5-4	few	TRBJ2-1	CASSMDPIALNEQFF	TGTGCCAGCAGCATGGACCCCATTGCTCTCAATGAGCAGTTCTTC
NA	TRBV6-1	NA	TRBJ1-2	CARSEAGDRLYGYTF	TGTGCCAGAAGTGAAGCCGGAGACAGGCTCTATGGCTACACCTTC
NA	TRBV4-1	NA	TRBJ2-7	CASSQDPLPGTDEQYF	TGCGCCAGCAGCCAAGATCCACTTCCAGGGACCGACGAGCAGTACTTC
TRBD2	TRBV29-1	NA	TRBJ2-6	CSVGSSGRAGANVLTF	TGCAGCGTGGGGTCGAGCGGGAGAGCTGGGGCCAACGTCCTGACTTTC